The 9 T cell receptor beta chains reported below all come from one sample, sequenced in a study of OX40 agonist ivuxolimab in advanced cancers. Sequencing used immunoSEQ multiplex PCR; TCRdb keeps in-frame clones, though not all of them. The table has under 100,000 clones, 81% seen once; the top ten hold around 4.2%. The sequencing used CD4+ or CD8+ T cells sorted from blood, collected in a trial of the OX40 agonist ivuxolimab. These receptors came from an adult with an advanced solid tumor such as melanoma, head and neck, liver or kidney cancer.

CDR3 protein: CASATRGQGSGYTF. The CDR3 DNA reads TGTGCCAGCGCAACCAGGGGGCAGGGAAGTGGCTACACCTTC. The V gene is TRBV2, the J gene TRBJ1-2; 8 nucleotides agree with TRBD1. CDR1 is SNHLY and CDR2 is FYNNEI in the germline V gene. Trimming at V came to 8 bases and at J to 7 bases, leaving 12 bases not matched to a gene. The CDR3 loop spans 14 amino acids.

The J gene is TRBJ1-1, the V gene TRBV25-1, with a tentative D call TRBD1 (6 bases). Looked up from germline, CDR1 is MGHDK and CDR2 is SYGVNS. Between the trimmed V and J ends, which lost 8 bases and 13 bases, there was a span of 17 bases. The CDR3 loop spans 11 amino acids. The CDR3 sequence is CASRDTGRLFF. The CDR3 DNA follows: TGTGCCAGCCGGGACACCGGAAGACTTTTCTTT.

A few counts support this clone. The V and J genes are TRBV19 and TRBJ1-5; D call uncertain. V dropped 5 bases and J dropped 6 bases, with 11 bases sitting between them. The germline V gene encodes CDR1 LNHDA and CDR2 SQIVND (reference sequence). The CDR3 runs 13 residues. The CDR3 bases are TGTGCCAGTAGTTTGAGCGGGAGTCAGCCCCAGCATTTT. It codes for CASSLSGSQPQHF.

The chain has TRBV6-1 and TRBJ1-2; 9 nucleotides agree with TRBD1. J lost 2 bases, V lost 4 bases, and 5 bases had no gene match. The CDR3 extends over 15 amino acids. Germline CDR1 reads MNHNS; CDR2 reads SASEGT. The CDR3 loop is CASSAPGQGNYGYTF. The CDR3 bases are TGTGCCAGCAGTGCGCCGGGACAGGGAAACTATGGCTACACCTTC.

The chain couples TRBV4-1 to TRBJ2-7; tentatively, D is TRBD1 (5 bases). Trimming removed 2 bases from V and 0 bases from J, with 14 bases in between. CDR3 length: 16 amino acids. CDR1 is MGHRA, CDR2 YSYEKL, per germline. The CDR3 DNA sequence: TGCGCCAGCAGCCAATTCGGGCAGGGAATCTCCTACGAGCAGTACTTC. This codes for CASSQFGQGISYEQYF.

The genes are TRBV5-1 and TRBJ1-1; D is perhaps TRBD1 (6 bases). CDR1 SGHRS and CDR2 YFSETQ come from the germline V gene. The V gene lost 2 bases and the J gene lost 2 bases, with 16 bases spanning the gap. This CDR3 comprises 16 residues. DNA of the CDR3: TGCGCCAGCAGCTTAACCAGGACAGAGAGAAACACTGAAGCTTTCTTT. This encodes CASSLTRTERNTEAFF.

The V gene is TRBV7-9, the J gene TRBJ2-2, with 9 positions matching TRBD2. V lost 6 bases to trimming and J lost 9 bases; unmatched junction nucleotides: 8. The CDR3 length is 14 residues. Germline loops: CDR1 SEHNR, CDR2 FQNEAQ (reference sequence). CDR3 nucleotides: TGTGCCAGCAGTGTAGCGGGGGACCCGTGGGAGCTGTTTTTT. Its protein is CASSVAGDPWELFF.

This chain uses TRBV7-3 with TRBJ2-6; no reliable D call. Per the germline V gene, CDR1 is SGHTA and CDR2 is FQGTGA. This CDR3 region has 12 residues. Deletions cut 4 bases from V and 4 bases from J, with 2 bases between. CDR3 DNA sequence: TGTGCCAGCAGCTCGGGGGCCAACGTCCTGACTTTC. It yields the protein CASSSGANVLTF. The full variable domain, in which reference TRBV7-3 and TRBJ2-6 provide the parts outside the CDR3, is GAGVSQTPSNKVTEKGKYVELRCDPISGHTALYWYRQSLGQGPEFLIYFQGTGAADDSGLPNDRFFAVRPEGSVSTLKIQRTERGDSAVYLCASSSGANVLTFGAGSRLTVL.

V usage is TRBV5-1 and J usage is TRBJ2-5, with D uncertain. The V and J ends lost 0 bases and 1 base respectively, with 7 bases between them. The CDR3 has 14 amino acids. Germline CDR1 and CDR2: SGHRS and YFSETQ. The CDR3 nucleotides are TGCGCCAGCAGCTTGGGCAGGTTCCAAGAGACCCAGTACTTC. Protein: CASSLGRFQETQYF.